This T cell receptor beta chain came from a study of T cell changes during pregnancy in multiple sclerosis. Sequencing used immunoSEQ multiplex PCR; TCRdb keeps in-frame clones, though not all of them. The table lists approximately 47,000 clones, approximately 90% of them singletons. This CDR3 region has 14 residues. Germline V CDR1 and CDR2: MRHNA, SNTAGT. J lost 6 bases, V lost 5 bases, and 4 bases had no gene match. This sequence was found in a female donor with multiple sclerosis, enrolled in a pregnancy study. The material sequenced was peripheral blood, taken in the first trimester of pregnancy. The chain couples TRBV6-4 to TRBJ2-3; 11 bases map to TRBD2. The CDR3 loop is CASSTSGGRDTQYF. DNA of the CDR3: TGTGCCAGCAGTACTAGCGGGGGCAGGGATACGCAGTATTTT.